The clone carrying this TCR beta chain came up a few times. These data originate in a study of cytomegalovirus exposure and HLA in healthy donors. The PCR was carried out with 60 Vbeta primers and 13 Jbeta primers. The protocol was immunoSEQ multiplex PCR, while the TCRdb copy is restricted to in-frame clones and leaves out a portion. The repertoire holds 120,000 or so clones, with 10% as singletons. Germline V gene sequence: CDR1 LNHDA, CDR2 SQIVND (reference sequence). The CDR3 contains 13 residues. V lost 7 bases and J lost 5, with 14 bases in between. Source material: PBMCs. The chain is built from TRBV19 and TRBJ1-1, with D possibly matching TRBD1 (5 bases). This TCR was sampled from a woman aged 18-29 years in good health and CMV-seropositive. The CDR3 spells CASNGGVVTEAFF. In DNA, the CDR3 is TGTGCCAGTAACGGGGGAGTAGTAACTGAAGCTTTCTTT.